This T cell receptor beta chain appears in the sequencing data of a study of monozygotic twins with inflammatory bowel disease. The CDR3 is 15 amino acids. Per the germline V gene, CDR1 is SGHTA and CDR2 is FQGTGA. TCRdb re-analyzed the 5' RACE reads; it lists each CDR3 protein once, without DNA. Its table lists 350,000 to 400,000 distinct CDR3 sequences. The V call is TRBV7-3, the J call TRBJ2-5; absent DNA, TCRdb's TRBD2 call cannot be checked. The TCR sequence derives from a human donor with ulcerative colitis or Crohn's disease, or a healthy co-twin of an affected twin (not recorded which). The source material was blood. CDR3 amino acids: CASSLTPLAPETQYF.